A selection of T cell receptor beta chains follows, all from one sample in a study of T cell responses to AZD1222 COVID-19 vaccine. Sequenced by immunoSEQ multiplex PCR; TCRdb stores in-frame clones only, minus some. The table lists over 85,000 clones, around 89% of them singletons. This specimen was peripheral blood, taken on day 0 of AZD1222 vaccination. The receptors were gathered from an adult in good health. CDR3s include the opening cysteine and the closing phenylalanine or tryptophan. The order of the fields is D gene, V gene, clone size, J gene, CDR3 protein, CDR3 DNA. D genes are given only for firm matches. Only part of the rows carry a size: once, few, many, or a class if the clone is expanded.

>TRBD1|TRBV7-7|NA|TRBJ2-3
CASSPGTGRADTQYF
TGTGCCAGCAGCCCTGGGACAGGGAGGGCAGATACGCAGTATTTT
>NA|TRBV12-3/TRBV12-4|NA|TRBJ1-2
CASSFGQAYGYTF
TGTGCCAGCAGTTTCGGGCAGGCCTATGGCTACACCTTC
>NA|TRBV27|NA|TRBJ1-6
CASSQGYNSPLHF
TGTGCCAGCAGTCAGGGTTATAATTCACCCCTCCACTTT
>NA|TRBV25-1|NA|TRBJ1-1
CASMSRVDTEAFF
TGTGCCAGCATGTCCCGGGTGGACACTGAAGCTTTCTTT
>NA|TRBV29-1|NA|TRBJ2-2
CSVGQRNTGELFF
TGCAGCGTTGGGCAGCGAAACACCGGGGAGCTGTTTTTT
>NA|TRBV19|NA|TRBJ2-3
CASSSGTASTDTQYF
TGTGCCAGTAGTTCCGGGACGGCAAGCACAGATACGCAGTATTTT
>NA|TRBV7-9|NA|TRBJ2-2
CASRVEGGELFF
TGTGCCAGCCGCGTCGAGGGCGGGGAGCTGTTTTTT
>NA|TRBV6-2/TRBV6-3|NA|TRBJ1-5
CASSMGLPQHF
TGTGCCAGCAGTATGGGGCTGCCCCAGCATTTT
>NA|TRBV19|NA|TRBJ1-2
CASQFQGATYGYTF
TGTGCCAGCCAATTCCAAGGGGCAACCTATGGCTACACCTTC
>TRBD2|TRBV10-1|once|TRBJ2-7
CASSERREGAEYF
TGCGCCAGCAGTGAGAGGCGGGAGGGCGCGGAGTACTTC
>NA|TRBV29-1|NA|TRBJ1-2
CSVEESKGLYGYTF
TGCAGCGTTGAAGAAAGTAAGGGACTCTATGGCTACACCTTC
>TRBD1|TRBV30|NA|TRBJ1-5
CAWSTDRVTGQPQHF
TGTGCCTGGAGCACCGACAGGGTAACGGGTCAGCCCCAGCATTTT
>NA|TRBV7-9|NA|TRBJ1-5
CASSFGVQGNQPQHF
TGTGCCAGCAGCTTCGGGGTCCAGGGCAATCAGCCCCAGCATTTT
>TRBD1|TRBV6-5|NA|TRBJ1-1
CASGEVRGVTEAFF
TGTGCCAGCGGCGAGGTCAGGGGGGTAACTGAAGCTTTCTTT
>NA|TRBV10-3|few|TRBJ2-7
CAIGPGDYDEQYF
TGTGCCATCGGGCCCGGGGATTACGACGAGCAGTACTTC
>NA|TRBV6-1|NA|TRBJ2-3
CASSEQASTDTQYF
TGTGCCAGCAGTGAACAGGCTAGCACAGATACGCAGTATTTT
>NA|TRBV2|once|TRBJ1-2
CASSEQGPPYGYTF
TGTGCCAGCAGTGAACAGGGGCCTCCATATGGCTACACCTTC
>NA|TRBV7-7|NA|TRBJ2-1
CASSTYSGRQFF
TGTGCCAGCAGCACCTATTCAGGGCGCCAGTTCTTC
>NA|TRBV10-1|NA|TRBJ2-1
CASSESGGLAGNEQFF
TGCGCCAGCAGTGAGTCGGGGGGTCTCGCGGGGAATGAGCAGTTCTTC
>TRBD1|TRBV7-9|NA|TRBJ1-1
CASSLYGAGGTEAFF
TGTGCCAGCAGCTTATATGGTGCAGGGGGGACTGAAGCTTTCTTT
>NA|TRBV28|once|TRBJ1-5
CAGGRPNNQPQHF
TGTGCCGGAGGACGACCAAACAATCAGCCCCAGCATTTT
>NA|TRBV30|NA|TRBJ1-1
CAWTVGNTEAFF
TGTGCCTGGACTGTGGGGAACACTGAAGCTTTCTTT
>NA|TRBV6-5|NA|TRBJ1-1
CASSIRSGRAFF
TGTGCCAGCAGTATAAGGTCTGGGCGAGCTTTCTTT
>NA|TRBV5-6|NA|TRBJ1-4
CASSLRVANEKLFF
TGTGCCAGCAGCTTGCGGGTGGCTAATGAAAAACTGTTTTTT
>NA|TRBV13|few|TRBJ2-7
CASSPGLGYRAVSEQYF
TGTGCCAGCAGCCCGGGGCTCGGTTACAGGGCCGTTAGTGAGCAGTACTTC
>TRBD1|TRBV30|NA|TRBJ1-2
CAWNGDRGNRYTF
TGTGCCTGGAATGGGGACAGGGGAAATCGCTACACCTTC
>NA|TRBV9|NA|TRBJ1-1
CASSPNFVGTEAFF
TGTGCCAGCAGCCCCAACTTTGTTGGCACTGAAGCTTTCTTT
>NA|TRBV6-5|NA|TRBJ1-4
CASRVGTNEKLFF
TGTGCCAGCCGAGTCGGAACTAATGAAAAACTGTTTTTT
>NA|TRBV5-1|NA|TRBJ2-2
CASSPPRVGDTGELFF
TGCGCCAGCAGCCCCCCCAGGGTTGGGGACACCGGGGAGCTGTTTTTT
>NA|TRBV18|NA|TRBJ1-5
CASRAQGSNQPQHF
TGTGCCAGCCGGGCACAGGGAAGCAATCAGCCCCAGCATTTT
>NA|TRBV6-5|NA|TRBJ1-2
CASRGLLKKYGYTF
TGTGCCAGCAGGGGACTCTTGAAAAAGTATGGCTACACCTTC
>TRBD1|TRBV19|NA|TRBJ1-5
CASSLRTGGTNQPQHF
TGTGCCAGTAGTCTCAGGACAGGGGGTACCAATCAGCCCCAGCATTTT
>NA|TRBV19|NA|TRBJ1-1
CASNAGGDTEAFF
TGTGCCAGTAACGCAGGCGGAGACACTGAAGCTTTCTTT
>TRBD2|TRBV2|once|TRBJ2-1
CASSATSGGWDEQFF
TGTGCCAGCAGCGCAACTAGCGGGGGGTGGGATGAGCAGTTCTTC
>NA|TRBV7-9|NA|TRBJ1-2
CASSFPRGGYTF
TGTGCCAGCAGCTTTCCCAGGGGCGGCTACACCTTC
>NA|TRBV5-4|NA|TRBJ2-3
CASSTTEDTQYF
TGTGCCAGCAGCACGACAGAAGATACGCAGTATTTT
>NA|TRBV4-1|few|TRBJ1-1
CASSQVSASGLNTEAFF
TGCGCCAGCAGCCAAGTATCGGCTTCCGGACTGAACACTGAAGCTTTCTTT
>TRBD1|TRBV19|NA|TRBJ1-3
CASSPGGLGNTIYF
TGTGCCAGTAGCCCAGGGGGCTTAGGAAACACCATATATTTT
>NA|TRBV5-5|once|TRBJ1-5
CASTGGISNQPQHF
TGTGCCAGCACGGGGGGGATTAGCAATCAGCCCCAGCATTTT
>TRBD1|TRBV5-1|NA|TRBJ2-6
CASSPRLDRGTNVLTF
TGCGCCAGCAGCCCTCGGCTTGACAGGGGGACCAACGTCCTGACTTTC
>NA|TRBV3-1/TRBV3-2|NA|TRBJ2-5
CASSQNTGTRQETQYF
TGTGCCAGCAGCCAAAATACCGGGACACGGCAAGAGACCCAGTACTTC
>NA|TRBV13|NA|TRBJ2-7
CASRPRGADEQYF
TGTGCCAGCAGACCCAGAGGGGCGGACGAGCAGTACTTC